This T cell receptor (beta chain) was found in a study of T cell clones after liver transplantation. Measured with immunoSEQ multiplex PCR; TCRdb has only the in-frame clones, and not every one. The repertoire includes over 100,000 clones, approximately 78% of them detected once, and around 0.97% sits in the top ten. The CDR3 covers 14 residues. V lost 2 bases and J 4 bases, leaving 9 bases between the germline ends. Germline assignment: CDR1 ENHRY and CDR2 SYGVKD. This receptor was taken from a human donor who received a liver transplant. The J gene is TRBJ1-5, the V gene TRBV10-3, with D maybe TRBD1 (6 bases). This specimen consisted of CD4+ T cells from blood, obtained before liver transplant. The CDR3 is CAISEGQFNQPQHF. The DNA for the CDR3 is TGTGCCATCAGTGAGGGACAGTTTAATCAGCCCCAGCATTTT.